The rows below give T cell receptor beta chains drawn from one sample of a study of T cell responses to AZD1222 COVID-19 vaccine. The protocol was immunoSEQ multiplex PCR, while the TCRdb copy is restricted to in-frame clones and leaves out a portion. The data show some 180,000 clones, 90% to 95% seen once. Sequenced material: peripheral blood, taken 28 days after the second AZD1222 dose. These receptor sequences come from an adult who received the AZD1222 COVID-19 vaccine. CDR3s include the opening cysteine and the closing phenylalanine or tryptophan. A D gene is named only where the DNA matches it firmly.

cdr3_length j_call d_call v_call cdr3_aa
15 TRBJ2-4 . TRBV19 CASSIKPAFKNIQYF
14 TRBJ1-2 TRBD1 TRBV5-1 CASSWGTGVSGYTF
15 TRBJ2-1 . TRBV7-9 CASSLAGRDYNEQFF
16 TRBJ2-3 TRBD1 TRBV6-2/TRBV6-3 CASSYPGTGGRNTQYF
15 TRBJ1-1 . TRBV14 CASSPSIGGRTEAFF
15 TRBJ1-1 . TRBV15 CATSRGRSWDTEAFF
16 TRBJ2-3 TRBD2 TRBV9 CASSPLGAGGADTQYF
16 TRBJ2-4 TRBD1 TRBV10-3 CAISTGTGGSGNIQYF
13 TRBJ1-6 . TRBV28 CASSRQPNSPLHF
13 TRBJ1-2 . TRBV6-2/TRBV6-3 CASSGDNNYGYTF
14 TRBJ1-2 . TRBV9 CASSVGTANYGYTF
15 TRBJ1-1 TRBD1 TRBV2 CASGGRGRGATEAFF
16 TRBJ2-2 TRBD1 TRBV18 CASSPPGGLNTGELFF
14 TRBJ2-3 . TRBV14 CASRSYSSTDTQYF
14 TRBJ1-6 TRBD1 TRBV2 CASSLGQGNSPLHF
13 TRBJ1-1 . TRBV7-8 CASSPWEGTEAFF
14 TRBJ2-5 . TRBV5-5 CASSSTGFQETQYF
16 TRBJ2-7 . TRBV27 CASSLYPDRSSYEQYF
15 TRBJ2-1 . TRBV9 CASTPDSSFRGEQFF
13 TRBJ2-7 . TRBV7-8 CASSLVTAYEQYF
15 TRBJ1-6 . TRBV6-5 CASTPIRGENSPLHF
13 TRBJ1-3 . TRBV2 CASSSFSGNTIYF
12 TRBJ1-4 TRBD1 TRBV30 CAWAKGQGRLFF
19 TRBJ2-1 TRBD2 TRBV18 CASSPVTGGVGRGYNEQFF
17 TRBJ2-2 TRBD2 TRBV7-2 CASSQRVSGDATGELFF
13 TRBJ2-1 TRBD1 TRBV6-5 CATTRQGYNEQFF
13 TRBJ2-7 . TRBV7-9 CASSSEGAYEQYF
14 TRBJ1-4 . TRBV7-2 CASSSRSTNEKLFF
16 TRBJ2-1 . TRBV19 CASSRRGRSSYNEQFF
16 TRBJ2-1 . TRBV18 CASSPRLTAGQSEQFF
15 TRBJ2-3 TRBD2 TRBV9 CASSVGLADTDTQYF
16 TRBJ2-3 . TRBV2 CASSETYGALTDTQYF
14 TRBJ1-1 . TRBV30 CAWRGQGAGTEAFF
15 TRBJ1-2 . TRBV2 CASSEERTAGYGYTF
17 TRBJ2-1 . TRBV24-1 CATSDTTGEGSYNEQFF
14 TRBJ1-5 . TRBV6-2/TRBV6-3 CASSFQEIPPRQHF
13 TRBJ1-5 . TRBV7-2 CASSSREGQPQHF
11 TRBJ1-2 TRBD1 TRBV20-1 CSVQGGYLYTF
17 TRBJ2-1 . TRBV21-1 CASSKGGPVAAYNEQFF
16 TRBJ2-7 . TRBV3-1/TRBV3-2 CASSLKIGYRAYEQYF
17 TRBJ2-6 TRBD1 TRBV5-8 CASSLRGRSAGANVLTF
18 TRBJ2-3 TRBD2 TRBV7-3 CASSLTPGLAASTDTQYF
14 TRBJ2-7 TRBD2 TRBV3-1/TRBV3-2 CASSQIGGSSEQYF
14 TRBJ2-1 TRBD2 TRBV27 CASSFGRAHNEQFF
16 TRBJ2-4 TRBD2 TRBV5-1 CASSLWASGRSGIQYF
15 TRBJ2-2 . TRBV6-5 CATQGLTKNTGELFF
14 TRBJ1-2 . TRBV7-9 CASSKNNDRRGYTF
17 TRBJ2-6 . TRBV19 CASSQSGTASGANVLTF
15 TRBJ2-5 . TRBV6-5 CASSSPSSGQETQYF
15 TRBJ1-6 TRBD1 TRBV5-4 CASTSQGKYNSPLHF
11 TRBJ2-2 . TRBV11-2 CASSFIGELFF
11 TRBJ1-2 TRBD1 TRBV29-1 CSTGTAYGYTF
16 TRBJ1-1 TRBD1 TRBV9 CASSAGTVIMNTEAFF
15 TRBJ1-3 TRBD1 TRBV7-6 CASSLTGADGNTIYF
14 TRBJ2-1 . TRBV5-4 CANRQFGSYNEQFF